The clone carrying this TCR beta chain has a count of ten or more. What it recognizes is unknown. The record originates from a study of identical twins. General observations from the study: Conclusions leaned on cross-sectional statistical analysis and did not track the same donors over time. A lower insertion count was a feature of abundant cord blood beta clonotypes, with no such feature in memory repertoires.

MiXCR was run by TCRdb on the 5' RACE reads, yielding one entry per CDR3 protein. The table has about 920,000 distinct CDR3 sequences, around 12% seen once. The V end lost 4 bases, the J end lost 4 bases, and 9 bases lay between the germline ends. The CDR3 loop spans 13 amino acids. Germline CDR1 is LGHDT and CDR2 is YNNKEL (reference sequence). This sample was shared with a second study, whose subject was yellow fever vaccine responses in identical twins.

The TCR sequence derives from a woman younger than 35 in good health. The rearrangement links TRBV3-1 to TRBJ2-3; maybe TRBD1 (6 bases). The sample consisted of PBMCs. DNA of the CDR3: TGTGCCAGCAGCCCCGGGACACCAGATACGCAGTATTTT. Protein product: CASSPGTPDTQYF.